This T cell receptor beta chain comes out of a study of blood T cell repertoires in COVID-19. Overall study context: Acute and convalescent COVID-19 specimens originated in the United States, Italy and Spain. In each case, the material was cDNA or gDNA derived from T cells, B-cell-depleted T cells, or PBMCs.

V was pared by 5 bases and J by 8 bases, with 9 bases between. The germline V gene has CDR1 SGHVS and CDR2 FQNEAQ. This CDR3 is built from 11 residues. Methods used by the authors: The assay estimated nucleated cells by amplifying reference gene primers. The assay was immunoSEQ multiplex PCR, and TCRdb's table has in-frame clones only and misses some. Clonal size and the V and J genes are those of that table, whereas D and trimming came from the DNA. The repertoire holds 150,000 to 200,000 clones, with around 83% as singletons. The specimen was peripheral blood. The V and J genes are TRBV7-8 and TRBJ1-2; D remains ambiguous. The sequence came from a woman aged 70 to 79 with COVID-19, enrolled during active disease. In DNA form, the CDR3 reads TGTGCCAGCAGCGTTATCGAGGGCTACACCTTC. Its translation is CASSVIEGYTF.